The next 15 T cell receptor beta chains were all read from a single sample in a study of spatial heterogeneity in lung cancer. One entry per CDR3 protein results from TCRdb running MiXCR on the 5' RACE reads. The sample consists of under 15,000 distinct CDR3 sequences, about 4.8% of them appearing once. Time point here: sample taken at primary tumor resection. No cognate antigen is known for these TCRs. Study-level points and caveats: Mutation tallies in tumors tracked expanded intratumoral alpha and beta TCR counts.

The sequences come from lung tumor tissue, collected at surgery. The receptors were gathered from a female donor with early-stage non-small cell lung cancer.

This clonotype has at least ten counts. The rearrangement uses TRBV7-9 and TRBJ1-1; D might be TRBD1 (5 bases). The CDR3 is made up of 14 amino acids. Trimming took off 5 bases at V and 0 bases at J, with 10 bases between the two ends. Germline assignment: CDR1 SEHNR and CDR2 FQNEAQ (reference sequence). Here the CDR3 reads CASSDSHMNTEAFF. The CDR3 bases are TGTGCCAGCAGCGACAGTCACATGAACACTGAAGCTTTCTTT. The entire variable domain, with the rest obtained from reference TRBV7-9 and TRBJ1-1, is as follows: DTGVSQNPRHKITKRGQNVTFRCDPISEHNRLYWYRQTLGQGPEFLTYFQNEAQLEKSRLLSDRFSAERPKGSFSTLEIQRTEQGDSAMYLCASSDSHMNTEAFFGQGTRLTVV.

This clonotype was counted many times. The chain links TRBV20-1 to TRBJ2-1; 11 bases align to TRBD2. Losses at the gene ends were 6 bases for V and 6 bases for J; bases not matched to a gene: 7. Germline V gene data show CDR1 as DFQATT and CDR2 as SNEGSKA (reference sequence). This CDR3 is 14 amino acids long. The CDR3 is CSAFTGTSGNEQFF. The CDR3 DNA follows: TGCAGTGCCTTTACCGGGACTAGCGGCAATGAGCAGTTCTTC.

This clonotype qualifies as medium-sized. CDR3 bases: TGTGCCAGCTCATACCTGGGCAGCAACAATCAGCCCCAGCATTTT. Translating gives CASSYLGSNNQPQHF. The chain uses TRBV18 and TRBJ1-5; no clear D gene. The CDR3 is 15 amino acids. CDR1 and CDR2 from the germline V gene are KGHSH and LQKENI. V lost 5 bases to trimming and J lost 3 bases, with 14 bases between them.

Sample share makes this clonotype medium-sized. This chain uses TRBV12-3 or TRBV12-4 with TRBJ1-4, with TRBD1 as a possible D gene (5 bases). The V and J ends lost 5 bases and 3 bases respectively, with 13 bases between them. CDR3 length: 15 amino acids. The CDR3 sequence is CASSPGGTANEKLFF. As DNA, the CDR3 is TGTGCCAGCAGTCCGGGGGGAACAGCTAATGAAAAACTGTTTTTT.

This clonotype was observed many times. The rearrangement links TRBV7-2 to TRBJ2-1, with 11 nucleotides matching TRBD2. The CDR3 length is 17 residues. Unmatched junction bases numbered 10, after V lost 5 bases and J lost 4 bases. Germline loops: CDR1 SGHTA, CDR2 FQGNSA. The DNA of the CDR3 is TGTGCCAGCAGCCTGCTGGCTAGCGGGGGGTCATACAATGAGCAGTTCTTC. It specifies CASSLLASGGSYNEQFF.

This clonotype has ten or more counts. The genes are TRBV6-2 or TRBV6-3 and TRBJ2-3, with D perhaps TRBD1 (5 bases). CDR3 length: 16 amino acids. The V gene's germline CDR1 is MNHEY and CDR2 SVGEGT. The ends were cut back, 1 base at V and 3 bases at J, with 14 bases in the middle. CDR3 nucleotide sequence: TGTGCCAGCAGTTACTGGATGGGGCTGATGACAGATACGCAGTATTTT. Residues: CASSYWMGLMTDTQYF.

A few counts support this clonotype. The CDR3 here is CASSSDTPNTGELFF. CDR3 DNA sequence: TGTGCCAGCAGTTCGGACACCCCGAACACCGGGGAGCTGTTTTTT. The chain recombines TRBV12-3 or TRBV12-4 with TRBJ2-2, with a weak D call TRBD1 (5 bases). The CDR3 contains 15 residues. V lost 4 bases to trimming and J lost 0 bases, with 9 bases between them.

The sample holds many counts of this clonotype. This chain links TRBV7-6 with TRBJ2-7, with D possibly being TRBD2 (5 bases). The V end lost 5 bases, the J end lost 2 bases, and 10 bases lay between the germline ends. This CDR3 has 13 residues. Germline values: CDR1 SGHVS, CDR2 FNYEAQ. The CDR3 DNA reads TGTGCCAGCAGCCCGGGGTTAACCTACGAGCAGTACTTC. This codes for CASSPGLTYEQYF.

This sequence joins TRBV4-3 and TRBJ1-2; D call uncertain. Trimming took 0 bases from V and 4 from J, leaving 12 bases between them. Looked up from germline, CDR1 is LGHNA and CDR2 is YSLEER. The CDR3 runs to 15 residues. This chain's CDR3 is CASSQDLLQAYGYTF. The CDR3, as DNA: TGCGCCAGCAGCCAAGATCTCCTGCAGGCCTATGGCTACACCTTC.

In its sample, this clonotype is large. The chain has TRBV4-1 and TRBJ2-5; TRBD2 matches 9 bases. Germline V gives CDR1 MGHRA, CDR2 YSYEKL. This CDR3 region has 16 residues. J lost 4 bases, V lost 1 base, and 7 bases had no gene match. CDR3 protein: CASSQGPSGVAETQYF. In DNA, the CDR3 is TGCGCCAGCAGCCAAGGTCCTAGCGGGGTAGCAGAGACCCAGTACTTC.

This clonotype was picked up many times. V and J are TRBV12-3 or TRBV12-4 and TRBJ1-3; D is undetermined. The CDR3 is 13 amino acids. V was shortened by 5 bases and J by 7 bases, with 12 bases between the two germline ends. The chain's CDR3 is CASSVTSTNTIYF. The CDR3 nucleotides are TGTGCCAGCAGTGTAACAAGCACCAACACCATATATTTT.

This clonotype was seen at least ten times. CDR3 sequence reads: CASSLSTGTGEETQYF. In DNA, the CDR3 is TGTGCCAGCAGCTTATCCACCGGGACAGGGGAAGAGACCCAGTACTTC. V is TRBV7-7 and J is TRBJ2-5; TRBD1 agrees at 10 bases. The CDR3 runs to 16 residues. Germline V CDR1 and CDR2: SSHAT, FNYEAQ (reference sequence). Trimming removed 2 bases from V and 3 bases from J; junction bases left unmatched: 6.

By frequency in the sample, this clonotype is medium-sized. This chain uses TRBV7-9 with TRBJ1-1; D gene ambiguous. The CDR3 covers 18 residues. Trimming took 0 bases from V and 1 from J, leaving 18 bases between them. Germline V gene lookup returns CDR1 SEHNR and CDR2 FQNEAQ (reference sequence). CDR3 sequence reads: CASSLATIKHGENTEAFF. Here the CDR3 DNA reads TGTGCCAGCAGCTTAGCGACCATAAAACACGGCGAGAACACTGAAGCTTTCTTT.

The sample holds many counts of this clonotype. This chain uses TRBV20-1 with TRBJ1-5, with D maybe TRBD1 (6 bases). The germline V gene has CDR1 DFQATT and CDR2 SNEGSKA (reference sequence). The CDR3 length is 14 residues. The germline V and J ends were trimmed by 4 bases and 1 base, with 11 bases remaining between them. The CDR3 protein is CSATQGSSNQPQHF. CDR3 DNA sequence: TGCAGTGCTACCCAGGGGTCCAGCAATCAGCCCCAGCATTTT.

CDR3 protein: CASLRQDSGYTF. For the CDR3, the DNA is TGTGCCAGCCTACGGCAGGACAGTGGCTACACCTTC. This chain joins TRBV28 and TRBJ1-2, with D perhaps matching TRBD1 (6 bases). CDR3 length: 12 residues. The germline V gene encodes CDR1 MDHEN and CDR2 SYDVKM. Trimming removed 8 bases from V and 7 bases from J, with 14 bases in between.